The 13 T cell receptor beta chains given below trace back to one sample, sequenced in a study of CD8 T cells in ankylosing spondylitis. TCRdb reprocessed the 5' RACE reads with MiXCR, giving one entry per CDR3 protein. The table records around 320,000 distinct CDR3 sequences, around 21% of them present only once. Sequencing input: blood, either unsorted or a sorted T cell fraction (not recorded which). These receptors were obtained from a female donor with ankylosing spondylitis or in good health (not recorded which).

The chain joins TRBV18 to TRBJ2-1, with D possibly matching TRBD2 (5 bases). Per the germline V gene, CDR1 is KGHSH and CDR2 is LQKENI. The CDR3 runs to 13 residues. Trimming removed 6 bases at V and 7 bases at J, with 13 bases between. CDR3 DNA: TGTGCCAGCTCCCGCACTAGTACGAATGAGCAGTTCTTC. Translation gives CASSRTSTNEQFF.

This clonotype was seen a few times. This sequence joins TRBV9 and TRBJ2-1; TRBD2 aligns across 13 bases. The length of the CDR3 is 17 residues. V lost 4 bases, J lost 4 bases, and 8 bases stayed unmatched. CDR1 is SGDLS, CDR2 YYNGEE, per germline. The DNA for the CDR3 is TGTGCCAGCAGCCCCCGGACTAGCGGGAGTGCTTACAATGAGCAGTTCTTC. Its protein product is CASSPRTSGSAYNEQFF.

This clonotype was observed a handful of times. CDR3 nucleotides: TGCGCCACCCGGACAGGGGACACTGAAGCTTTCTTT. This encodes CATRTGDTEAFF. V usage is TRBV5-1 and J usage is TRBJ1-1, with TRBD1 matching over 9 bases. There are 12 residues in the CDR3. Germline V gene lookup returns CDR1 SGHRS and CDR2 YFSETQ. The V and J ends lost 9 bases and 3 bases, in that order; junction bases with no gene match: 3.

This clonotype was counted only a few times. The chain links TRBV7-2 to TRBJ2-5, with D uncertain. This CDR3 comprises 13 residues. V lost 5 bases, J lost 4 bases, and 11 bases lay in between. CDR1 is SGHTA and CDR2 is FQGNSA in the germline V gene. CDR3 region: CASSPMVGETQYF. The CDR3 DNA is TGTGCCAGCAGCCCAATGGTGGGAGAGACCCAGTACTTC.

This clonotype was counted between two and nine times. This chain joins TRBV19 and TRBJ1-5, with D maybe TRBD1 (6 bases). CDR1 and CDR2 from the germline V gene are LNHDA and SQIVND (reference sequence). This CDR3 is 14 amino acids long. V shed 7 bases and J shed 3 bases, with 13 bases lying between them. In nucleotides, the CDR3 is TGTGCCAGTAAGGTGGTGGGGGCCAATCAGCCCCAGCATTTT. It is translated as CASKVVGANQPQHF.

The chain joins TRBV25-1 to TRBJ2-5; 13 bases fit TRBD2. The CDR3 covers 15 residues. The junction had 1 base not matched to a gene; V was cut back by 2 bases and J by 4 bases. Germline CDR1 reads MGHDK; CDR2 reads SYGVNS. CDR3 DNA: TGTGCCAGCAGTGAAGGACTAGCGGGAGCAGAGACCCAGTACTTC. Protein product: CASSEGLAGAETQYF.

There are a few counts of this clonotype. V is TRBV4-3 and J is TRBJ2-1, with D perhaps TRBD1 or TRBD2 (5 bases each). The CDR3 runs 15 residues. Germline CDR1 is LGHNA and CDR2 is YSLEER. V shed 2 bases and J shed 2 bases, with 10 bases lying between them. The CDR3 DNA reads as TGCGCCAGCAGCCAAATGCCGGGACCCTACAATGAGCAGTTCTTC. Its protein product is CASSQMPGPYNEQFF.

V and J are TRBV11-2 and TRBJ2-7; no clear D gene. This CDR3 spans 13 amino acids. Trimming left V 5 bases short and J 7 bases short, with 15 bases between. CDR1 SGHAT and CDR2 FQNNGV come from the germline V gene. DNA of the CDR3: TGTGCCAGCAGCCCCCGGACGGCGATGGAGCAGTACTTC. As protein: CASSPRTAMEQYF.

This clonotype was recorded a few times. This rearrangement joins TRBV19 to TRBJ2-2, with D possibly matching TRBD2 (8 bases). V was trimmed by 6 bases and J by 7 bases, leaving 21 bases between them. Germline CDR1 and CDR2: LNHDA and SQIVND (reference sequence). This CDR3 has 16 amino acids. This CDR3 reads CASSGRGPAGGGELFF. CDR3 nucleotide sequence: TGTGCCAGTAGCGGGAGGGGGCCAGCTGGCGGCGGGGAGCTGTTTTTT.

This clonotype showed up just a few times. The genes are TRBV29-1 and TRBJ2-2; D is uncertain. The CDR3 loop spans 13 amino acids. Trimming removed 7 bases at V and 0 bases at J, with 9 bases between. Germline values: CDR1 SQVTM, CDR2 ANQGSEA. The CDR3 reads CSGGVANTGELFF. In nucleotides, the CDR3 is TGCAGCGGAGGCGTCGCGAACACCGGGGAGCTGTTTTTT.

This clonotype was observed at least ten times. CDR3 protein: CASSVGGSASYEQYF. DNA for the CDR3: TGTGCCAGCAGCGTAGGCGGGAGTGCCTCCTACGAGCAGTACTTC. The V and J genes are TRBV9 and TRBJ2-7; TRBD2 agrees at 7 bases. The V segment lost 0 bases and the J segment 0 bases; nucleotides outside the gene matches: 3. Looked up from germline, CDR1 is SGDLS and CDR2 is YYNGEE. The CDR3 spans 15 residues.

This clonotype has more than one count but fewer than ten. This chain connects TRBV2 to TRBJ2-4; no clear D. The CDR3 has 16 amino acids. V lost 2 bases and J 2 bases, leaving 13 bases between the germline ends. Per the germline V gene, CDR1 is SNHLY and CDR2 is FYNNEI. CDR3 in amino acids: CASSELFRKTKNIQYF. The CDR3 DNA follows: TGTGCCAGCAGTGAACTCTTCCGGAAAACCAAAAACATTCAGTACTTC.

This clonotype was seen a few times. The CDR3: CASSPALAGANEQFF. The CDR3 nucleotides are TGTGCCAGCAGTCCGGCGCTAGCGGGGGCCAATGAGCAGTTCTTC. The chain employs TRBV6-1 and TRBJ2-1; 10 positions agree with TRBD2. CDR3 size: 15 residues. V trimming: 5 bases; J trimming: 6 bases; junction bases outside the gene matches: 7. Germline V gene sequence: CDR1 MNHNS, CDR2 SASEGT.